This T cell receptor beta chain appears in the sequencing data of a study of blood T cell repertoires in COVID-19. Study in general: There were acute and convalescent COVID-19 samples, and they came from the United States, Italy and Spain. From T cells, B-cell-depleted T cells, or PBMCs came the material, which was cDNA or gDNA.

Per the germline V gene, CDR1 is MNHEY and CDR2 is SVGEGT. The length of the CDR3 is 14 residues. Losses at the gene ends were 6 bases for V and 4 bases for J; bases not matched to a gene: 8. Seattle patients were enrolled while actively infected and followed longitudinally. Source study methods: Estimated nucleated cell counts came from reference gene primer amplification. Assay used: immunoSEQ multiplex PCR; TCRdb lists only in-frame clones, some missing. V, J and clone size are taken as reported in that table, and D and trimming were inferred from the DNA itself. Found here are some 240,000 clones, approximately 80% of them singletons; the top ten hold 6.5% to 9.5%.

V usage is TRBV6-2 or TRBV6-3 and J usage is TRBJ1-1; TRBD1 matches 7 bases. This TCR derives from a woman aged 80 or over with COVID-19, enrolled during active disease. Sequenced material: peripheral blood. The CDR3 nucleotides are TGTGCCAGCAGCTTCACACAGGGGTCCACTGAAGCTTTCTTT. Residues: CASSFTQGSTEAFF.